These T cell receptor beta chains were read from a single sample in a study of blood T cell repertoires in COVID-19. The method was immunoSEQ multiplex PCR; TCRdb's version includes in-frame clones alone and lacks a portion of them. The sample lists about 300,000 clones; approximately 86% were seen once. Sequencing input: PBMCs or T cells enriched from blood (not recorded which). The receptor source for this set is a woman under 30 who had recovered from COVID-19. Both conserved end residues are part of each CDR3. A D gene is named only where the DNA matches it firmly. Rows give clone size only sometimes, using once, few, many, or a class for an expanded clone.

clone size	D gene	V gene	CDR3 protein
NA	TRBD2	TRBV19	CASTLGTRSTGELFF
NA	TRBD2	TRBV5-1	CASSLAAGGIYEQYF
NA	NA	TRBV18	CASSLRTSPSTDTQYF
NA	NA	TRBV6-5	CASSYRESPPLHF
NA	NA	TRBV20-1	CSASVESYEQYF
NA	NA	TRBV9	CASSVGIERQSQETQYF
NA	NA	TRBV2	CASSSGEVDLETQYF
once	TRBD2	TRBV4-1	CASSPSGGRALGETQYF
NA	NA	TRBV5-1	CASSLQSPSTDTQYF
once	TRBD2	TRBV9	CASSATSGRAVQQYF
NA	NA	TRBV9	CASSVTPQHRYNEQFF
NA	TRBD1	TRBV2	CASSGGTGVANYGYTF
NA	TRBD1	TRBV9	CASSNRDRPYEQYF
NA	TRBD2	TRBV18	CASSPGLGETQYF
NA	NA	TRBV30	CAWTKGRARTEAFF
NA	NA	TRBV5-1	CASSYQSPASGNTIYF
NA	TRBD1	TRBV5-4	CASSSPLTGKETQYF
NA	NA	TRBV18	CASSPSGDVYGYTF
NA	TRBD2	TRBV30	CAWTDTGTSGSSYEQYF
NA	NA	TRBV13	CASTLYEQYF
NA	NA	TRBV7-9	CASSFGGREETQYF
NA	NA	TRBV5-1	CASSLGRGNSPLHF
NA	NA	TRBV7-2	CASSLGKTLQVAGYTF
NA	NA	TRBV6-5	CASSYDRNYGYTF
NA	NA	TRBV30	CAWSVLSGFTGELFF
NA	NA	TRBV9	CASSAGSTGELFF
NA	NA	TRBV27	CASTSTGVGSSPLHF
NA	TRBD1	TRBV11-2	CASTGTGANYGYTF
NA	NA	TRBV3-1/TRBV3-2	CAPKKGGDEKLFF
NA	NA	TRBV21-1	CASSSPRRGMYTEAFF
NA	TRBD2	TRBV3-1/TRBV3-2	CASSQGASGGADTGELFF
few	TRBD2	TRBV6-5	CASGLAGGTTGELFF
NA	NA	TRBV10-3	CAIRDGSSGNTIYF
NA	NA	TRBV21-1	CASSKYRNRGRRTEAFF
NA	TRBD2	TRBV4-3	CASSRGGASHEQYF
NA	NA	TRBV12-5	CASGLSGDANEKLFF
NA	NA	TRBV11-2	CASSLFSGGYEQYF
NA	TRBD1	TRBV6-4	CARGQGYNYGYTF
NA	TRBD1	TRBV5-1	CASSGRGPGNTEAFF
once	TRBD1	TRBV5-6	CASSLGQGALHNEQFF
NA	TRBD1	TRBV3-1/TRBV3-2	CASSPLGQEHTGELFF
NA	NA	TRBV4-1	CASSQGRAAGNGNTIYF
few	TRBD2	TRBV11-3	CASNAGLAIRGTRKNIQYF
NA	TRBD2	TRBV19	CASSTLAGSYNEQFF
once	NA	TRBV10-3	CAISELSGANVLTF
NA	TRBD2	TRBV27	CASSLRGAGAYEQYF
NA	NA	TRBV30	CAWSGSGDTIYF
NA	NA	TRBV15	CATSTQGRVPNEKLFF
NA	TRBD2	TRBV7-2	CASSLGLAGAQETQYF
NA	NA	TRBV7-9	CASSEQGRNEQFF
NA	TRBD2	TRBV2	CASSPGLAGDQETQYF
once	NA	TRBV12-3/TRBV12-4	CAVREAGADTQYF
NA	NA	TRBV5-1	CASSPGGDYNEQFF
NA	NA	TRBV4-1	CASSLGGEKLFF
NA	NA	TRBV24-1	CATSDSPTSPGTDTQYF
NA	NA	TRBV6-2/TRBV6-3	CASSYSDSRAQYF
few	NA	TRBV19	CASSYGARGLDQPQHF
NA	NA	TRBV5-6	CASSLDDTNTEAFF